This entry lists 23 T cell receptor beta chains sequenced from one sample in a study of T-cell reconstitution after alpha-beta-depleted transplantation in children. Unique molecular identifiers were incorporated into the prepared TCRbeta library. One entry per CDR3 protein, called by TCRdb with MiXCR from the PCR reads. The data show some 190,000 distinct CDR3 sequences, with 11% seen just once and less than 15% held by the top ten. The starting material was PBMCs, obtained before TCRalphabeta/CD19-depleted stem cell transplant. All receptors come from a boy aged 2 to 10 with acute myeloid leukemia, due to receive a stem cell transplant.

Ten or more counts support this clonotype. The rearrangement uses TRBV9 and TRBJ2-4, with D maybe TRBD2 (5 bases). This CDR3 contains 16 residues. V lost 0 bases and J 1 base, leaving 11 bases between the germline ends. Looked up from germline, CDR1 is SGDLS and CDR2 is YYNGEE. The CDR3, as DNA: TGTGCCAGCAGCGTAGGTGGCGGGTGGGCCAAAAACATTCAGTACTTC. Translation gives CASSVGGGWAKNIQYF.

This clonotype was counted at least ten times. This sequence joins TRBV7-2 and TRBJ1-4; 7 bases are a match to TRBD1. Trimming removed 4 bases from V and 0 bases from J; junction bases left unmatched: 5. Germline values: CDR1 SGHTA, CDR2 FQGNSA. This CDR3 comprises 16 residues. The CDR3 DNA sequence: TGTGCCAGCAGCTCCCTGGGACAGACAACTAATGAAAAACTGTTTTTT. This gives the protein CASSSLGQTTNEKLFF.

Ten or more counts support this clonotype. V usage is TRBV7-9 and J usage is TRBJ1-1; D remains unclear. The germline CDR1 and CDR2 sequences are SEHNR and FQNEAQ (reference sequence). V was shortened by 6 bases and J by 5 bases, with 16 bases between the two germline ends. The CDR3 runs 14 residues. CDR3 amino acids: CASSYLAAGTEAFF. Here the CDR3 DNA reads TGTGCCAGCAGTTATCTTGCCGCGGGAACTGAAGCTTTCTTT.

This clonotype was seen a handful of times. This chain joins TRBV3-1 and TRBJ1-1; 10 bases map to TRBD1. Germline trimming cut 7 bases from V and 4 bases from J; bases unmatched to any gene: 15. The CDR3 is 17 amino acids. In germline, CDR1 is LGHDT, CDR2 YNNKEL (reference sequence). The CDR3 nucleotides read TGTGCCAGCACCCGTCCGGGACAGGGGACGAGGGGCACTGAAGCTTTCTTT. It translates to CASTRPGQGTRGTEAFF.

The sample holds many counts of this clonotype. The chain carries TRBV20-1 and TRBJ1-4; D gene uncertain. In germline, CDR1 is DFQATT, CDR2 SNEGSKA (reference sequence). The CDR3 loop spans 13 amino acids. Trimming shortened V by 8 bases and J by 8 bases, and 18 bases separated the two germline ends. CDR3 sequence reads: CSPKTPGGEKLFF. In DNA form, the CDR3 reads TGCAGTCCCAAGACTCCCGGAGGGGAAAAACTGTTTTTT.

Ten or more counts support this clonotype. As DNA, the CDR3 is TGCAGTGCTAGAGATCAGGCTGGGGCCAACGTCCTGACTTTC. Its translation: CSARDQAGANVLTF. The J gene is TRBJ2-6, the V gene TRBV20-1; no clear D gene. Germline V gene lookup returns CDR1 DFQATT and CDR2 SNEGSKA (reference sequence). CDR3 length: 14 amino acids. V lost 0 bases and J 2 bases, leaving 5 bases between the germline ends.

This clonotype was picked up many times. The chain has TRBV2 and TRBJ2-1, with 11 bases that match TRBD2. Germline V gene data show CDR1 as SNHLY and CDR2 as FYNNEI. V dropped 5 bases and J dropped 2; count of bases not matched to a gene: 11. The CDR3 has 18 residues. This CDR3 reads CASSSQGVSGRAYNEQFF. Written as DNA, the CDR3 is TGTGCCAGCAGTTCCCAAGGGGTTAGCGGGAGGGCCTACAATGAGCAGTTCTTC.

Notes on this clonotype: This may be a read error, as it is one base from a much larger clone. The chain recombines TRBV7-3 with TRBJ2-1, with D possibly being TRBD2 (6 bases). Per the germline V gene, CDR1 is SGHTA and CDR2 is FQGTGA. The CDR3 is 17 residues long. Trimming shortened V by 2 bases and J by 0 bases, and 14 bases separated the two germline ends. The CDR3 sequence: CASSLGGVSFSYNEQFF. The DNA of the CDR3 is TGTGCCAGCAGCTTAGGCGGGGTCTCTTTCTCCTACAATGAGCAGTTCTTC. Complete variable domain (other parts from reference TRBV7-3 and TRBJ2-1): GAGVSQTPSNKVTEKGKYVELRCDPISGHTALYWYRQSLGQGPEFLIYFQGTGAADDSGLPNDRFFAVRPEGSVSTLKIQRTERGDSAVYLCASSLGGVSFSYNEQFFGPGTRLTVL.

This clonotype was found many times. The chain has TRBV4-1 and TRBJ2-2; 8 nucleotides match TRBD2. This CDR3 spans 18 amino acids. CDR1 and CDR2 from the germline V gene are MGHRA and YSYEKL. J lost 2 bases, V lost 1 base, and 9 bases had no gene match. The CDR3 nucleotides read TGCGCCAGCAGCCAAGGAGGATGGGGACTAGATAACACCGGGGAGCTGTTTTTT. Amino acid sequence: CASSQGGWGLDNTGELFF.

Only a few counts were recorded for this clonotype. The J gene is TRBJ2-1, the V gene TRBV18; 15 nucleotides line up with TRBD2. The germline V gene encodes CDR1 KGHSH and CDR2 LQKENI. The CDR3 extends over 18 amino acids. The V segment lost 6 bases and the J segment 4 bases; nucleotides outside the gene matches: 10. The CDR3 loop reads CASSRTSGRAGVYNEQFF. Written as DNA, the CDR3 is TGTGCCAGCTCGCGGACTAGCGGGAGGGCAGGAGTATACAATGAGCAGTTCTTC.

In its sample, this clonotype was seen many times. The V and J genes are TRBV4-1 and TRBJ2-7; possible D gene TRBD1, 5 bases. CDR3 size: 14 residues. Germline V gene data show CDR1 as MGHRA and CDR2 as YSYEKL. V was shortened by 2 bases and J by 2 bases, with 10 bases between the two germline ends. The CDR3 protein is CASSQFQGTYEQYV. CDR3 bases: TGCGCCAGCAGCCAATTCCAGGGTACCTACGAGCAGTACGTC.

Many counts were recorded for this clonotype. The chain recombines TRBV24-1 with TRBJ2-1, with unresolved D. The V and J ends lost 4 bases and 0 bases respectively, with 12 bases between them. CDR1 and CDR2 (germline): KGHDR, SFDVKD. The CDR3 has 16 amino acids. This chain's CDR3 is CATSDNRDGSYNEQFF. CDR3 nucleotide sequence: TGTGCCACCAGTGACAACAGAGACGGCTCCTACAATGAGCAGTTCTTC.

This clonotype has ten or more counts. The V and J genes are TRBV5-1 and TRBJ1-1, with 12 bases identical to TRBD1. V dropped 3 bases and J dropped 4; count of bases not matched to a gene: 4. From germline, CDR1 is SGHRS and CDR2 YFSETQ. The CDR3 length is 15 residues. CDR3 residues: CASSWGGQGATEAFF. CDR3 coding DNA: TGCGCCAGCAGCTGGGGGGGACAGGGGGCCACTGAAGCTTTCTTT.

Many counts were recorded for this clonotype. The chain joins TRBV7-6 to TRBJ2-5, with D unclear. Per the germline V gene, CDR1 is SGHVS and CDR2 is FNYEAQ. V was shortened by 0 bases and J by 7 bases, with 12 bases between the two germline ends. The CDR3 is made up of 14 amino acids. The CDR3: CASSLAHFPWTQYF. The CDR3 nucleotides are TGTGCCAGCAGCTTAGCGCATTTTCCCTGGACCCAGTACTTC. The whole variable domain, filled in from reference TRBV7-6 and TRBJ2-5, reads GAGVSQSPRYKVTKRGQDVALRCDPISGHVSLYWYRQALGQGPEFLTYFNYEAQQDKSGLPNDRFSAERPEGSISTLTIQRTEQRDSAMYRCASSLAHFPWTQYFGPGTRLLVL.

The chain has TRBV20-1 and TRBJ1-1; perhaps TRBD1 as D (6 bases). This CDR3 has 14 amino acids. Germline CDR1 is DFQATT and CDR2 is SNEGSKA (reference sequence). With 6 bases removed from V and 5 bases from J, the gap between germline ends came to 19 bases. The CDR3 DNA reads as TGCAGTGCCCGCCCGGACAGCTTAAAAACTGAAGCTTTCTTT. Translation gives CSARPDSLKTEAFF.

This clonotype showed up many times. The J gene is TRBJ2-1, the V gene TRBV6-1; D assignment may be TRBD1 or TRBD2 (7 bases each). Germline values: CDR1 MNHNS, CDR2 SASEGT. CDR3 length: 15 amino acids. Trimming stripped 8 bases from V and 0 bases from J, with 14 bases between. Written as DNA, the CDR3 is TGTGCCAGCCGGGGGGACAGCAGCTCCTACAATGAGCAGTTCTTC. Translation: CASRGDSSSYNEQFF.

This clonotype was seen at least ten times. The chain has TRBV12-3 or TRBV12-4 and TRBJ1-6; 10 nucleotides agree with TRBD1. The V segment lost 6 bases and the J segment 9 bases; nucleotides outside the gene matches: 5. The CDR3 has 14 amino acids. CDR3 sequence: CASRTRQGASPLHF. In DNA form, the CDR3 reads TGTGCCAGCAGAACTAGACAGGGGGCTTCACCCCTCCACTTT.

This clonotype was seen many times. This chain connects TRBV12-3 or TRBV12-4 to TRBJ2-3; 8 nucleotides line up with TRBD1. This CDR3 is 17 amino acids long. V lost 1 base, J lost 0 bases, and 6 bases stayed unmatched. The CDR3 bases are TGTGCCAGCAGTTTAGGGGACAGGAGTTATAGCACAGATACGCAGTATTTT. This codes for CASSLGDRSYSTDTQYF.

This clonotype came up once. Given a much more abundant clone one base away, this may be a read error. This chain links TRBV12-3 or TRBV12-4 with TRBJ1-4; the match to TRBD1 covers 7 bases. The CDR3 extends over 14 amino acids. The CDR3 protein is CASSRRGGREKPFF. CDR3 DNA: TGTGCCAGCAGCCGCAGAGGGGGCAGGGAAAAACCGTTTTTT.

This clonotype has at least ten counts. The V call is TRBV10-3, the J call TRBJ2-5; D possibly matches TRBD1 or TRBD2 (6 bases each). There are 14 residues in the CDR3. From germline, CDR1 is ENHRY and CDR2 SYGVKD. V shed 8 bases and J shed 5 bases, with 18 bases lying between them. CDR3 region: CAIADSRGAETQYF. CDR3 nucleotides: TGTGCCATCGCCGATTCAAGGGGGGCGGAGACCCAGTACTTC.

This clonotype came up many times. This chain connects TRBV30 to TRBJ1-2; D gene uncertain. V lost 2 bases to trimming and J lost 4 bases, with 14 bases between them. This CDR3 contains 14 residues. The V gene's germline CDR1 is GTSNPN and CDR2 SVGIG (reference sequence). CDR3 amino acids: CAWSSGVGSYGYTF. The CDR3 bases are TGTGCCTGGAGTTCAGGCGTTGGGTCCTATGGCTACACCTTC.

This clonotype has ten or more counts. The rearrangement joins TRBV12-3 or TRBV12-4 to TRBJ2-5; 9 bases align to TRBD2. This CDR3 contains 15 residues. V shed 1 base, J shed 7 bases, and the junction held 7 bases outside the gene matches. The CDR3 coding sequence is TGTGCCAGCAGTTTAGGACTAGCGGTTACGGGGACCCAGTACTTC. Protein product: CASSLGLAVTGTQYF.

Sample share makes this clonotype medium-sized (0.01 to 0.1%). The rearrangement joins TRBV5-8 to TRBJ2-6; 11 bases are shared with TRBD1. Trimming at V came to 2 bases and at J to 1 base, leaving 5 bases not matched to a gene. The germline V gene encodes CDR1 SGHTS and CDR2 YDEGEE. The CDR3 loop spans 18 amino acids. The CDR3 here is CASSFFGQGASGANVLTF. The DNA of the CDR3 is TGTGCCAGCAGCTTCTTCGGACAGGGGGCTTCTGGGGCCAACGTCCTGACTTTC. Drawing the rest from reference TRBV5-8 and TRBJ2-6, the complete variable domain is EAGVTQSPTHLIKTRGQQATLRCSPISGHTSVYWYQQALGLGLQFLLWYDEGEERNRGNFPPRFSGRQFPNYSSELNVNALELEDSALYLCASSFFGQGASGANVLTFGAGSRLTVL.